The T cell receptor (beta chain) under discussion was sequenced for a study of T cells after yellow fever vaccination. Study-wide context: With SMART-Seq v4 Ultra Low Input, the fractions containing low cell numbers were prepared. Findings and caveats of the study: It was a weaker secondary response, yet one that peaked faster, at day 5 versus 15.

This clonotype was seen a few times. Antigen: not known. V lost 2 bases and J 8 bases, leaving 9 bases between the germline ends. The CDR3 contains 12 residues. Germline values: CDR1 MNHNY, CDR2 SVGAGI (reference sequence). They built TCR cDNA with 5'RACE template switching, a step that put in a universal primer site and UMIs. MiXCR, run by TCRdb on the 5' RACE reads, gives a single entry per CDR3 protein. This table has about 550,000 distinct CDR3 sequences, under 25% appearing once. The clonotype originates from a young man who received the YFV17D yellow fever vaccine. This rearrangement joins TRBV6-6 to TRBJ1-2; D gene unclear. The material sequenced was PBMCs, taken 15 days after the yellow fever booster vaccination. This CDR3 reads CASSYSGEGYTF. The CDR3 bases are TGTGCCAGCAGTTACAGCGGGGAAGGCTACACCTTC.